The 10 T cell receptor beta chains reported below all come from one sample, sequenced in a study of siplizumab effects on memory and regulatory T cells. Assay used: immunoSEQ multiplex PCR; TCRdb lists only in-frame clones, some missing. The sample records around 100,000 clones, approximately 92% being singletons. The sample was CD4+ T cells sorted from blood. Receptors were obtained from a human donor in good health.

The rearrangement uses TRBV6-6 and TRBJ2-2; 7 positions match TRBD1. Unmatched junction bases numbered 7, after V lost 2 bases and J lost 4 bases. CDR1 is MNHNY and CDR2 is SVGAGI in the germline V gene (reference sequence). The CDR3 is 16 residues long. The CDR3: CASSYPRDSSTGELFF. CDR3 DNA sequence: TGTGCCAGCAGTTACCCCCGGGACAGCTCCACCGGGGAGCTGTTTTTT.

The chain has TRBV30 and TRBJ1-2; TRBD1 might be the D (6 bases). CDR1 is GTSNPN and CDR2 is SVGIG in the germline V gene (reference sequence). CDR3 length: 12 residues. Trimming took off 7 bases at V and 7 bases at J, with 16 bases between the two ends. The CDR3 protein is CASGWGAGGYTF. CDR3 in DNA: TGTGCCTCCGGTTGGGGGGCAGGTGGCTACACCTTC.

The chain couples TRBV4-1 to TRBJ2-2; the D gene could be TRBD1 or TRBD2 (5 bases each). Germline V gene sequence: CDR1 MGHRA, CDR2 YSYEKL. The germline V and J ends were trimmed by 1 base and 7 bases, with 13 bases remaining between them. The CDR3 is 15 residues long. The CDR3 spells CASSQGGMVDGELFF. The CDR3 DNA follows: TGCGCCAGCAGCCAAGGGGGGATGGTTGACGGGGAGCTGTTTTTT.

The V call is TRBV4-1, the J call TRBJ1-2; TRBD1 matches 10 bases. Germline assignment: CDR1 MGHRA and CDR2 YSYEKL. With V trimmed by 0 bases and J by 2 bases, 3 bases remained unmatched. The CDR3 covers 16 residues. The CDR3 DNA follows: TGCGCCAGCAGCCAAGAGGGACAGGGGAGGAACTATGGCTACACCTTC. Residues: CASSQEGQGRNYGYTF.

The CDR3 region is CASSAGANVLTF. The CDR3 DNA sequence: TGTGCCAGCAGTGCTGGGGCCAACGTCCTGACTTTC. V and J are TRBV25-1 and TRBJ2-6; D is ambiguous. V was trimmed by 4 bases and J by 2 bases, leaving 0 bases between them. Germline V gives CDR1 MGHDK, CDR2 SYGVNS. The CDR3 covers 12 residues.

The genes are TRBV7-9 and TRBJ2-1; D uncertain. The CDR3 sequence is 13 residues long. Trimming removed 4 bases at V and 1 base at J, with 5 bases between. The germline V gene encodes CDR1 SEHNR and CDR2 FQNEAQ (reference sequence). The CDR3, as DNA: TGTGCCAGCAGCTCCTATTCCTACAATGAGCAGTTCTTC. The encoded protein is CASSSYSYNEQFF.

The CDR3: CSVDDRAHEQYF. The DNA for the CDR3 is TGCAGCGTCGACGACAGGGCCCACGAGCAGTACTTC. The chain recombines TRBV29-1 with TRBJ2-7, with 7 positions matching TRBD1. Germline-derived CDR1 and CDR2 are SQVTM and ANQGSEA. The CDR3 has 12 residues. Trimming cost V 6 bases and J 5 bases; bases outside gene matches: 7.

The V call is TRBV5-5, the J call TRBJ2-5; perhaps TRBD1 as D (5 bases). The V and J ends lost 0 bases and 0 bases respectively, with 15 bases between them. In germline, CDR1 is SGHKS, CDR2 YYEKEE (reference sequence). The CDR3 is 17 residues long. CDR3 DNA sequence: TGTGCCAGCAGCTTGGGGGGCCCAGGGCCTCACCAAGAGACCCAGTACTTC. Translation: CASSLGGPGPHQETQYF.

This clone was seen only a few times. The rearrangement links TRBV4-2 to TRBJ2-3; TRBD2 is a possible D gene (6 bases). The CDR3 consists of 14 residues. Trimming left V 3 bases short and J 1 base short, with 8 bases between. CDR1 is LGHNA and CDR2 is YNFKEQ in the germline V gene. The CDR3 is CASSQRDGTDTQYF. In nucleotides, the CDR3 is TGTGCCAGCAGCCAGCGGGACGGCACAGATACGCAGTATTTT.

The CDR3 coding sequence is TGTGCCAGCAGCTTGGACGTGAACACTGAAGCTTTCTTT. It translates to CASSLDVNTEAFF. The rearrangement joins TRBV7-7 to TRBJ1-1; D gene uncertain. This CDR3 spans 13 amino acids. Germline CDR1 and CDR2: SSHAT and FNYEAQ (reference sequence). The V end was cut by 3 bases, the J end by 0 bases, with 5 bases between.